The clone carrying this TCR beta chain was recorded once. Its antigen is undetermined. This sample stems from a study of T cells in localized non-small cell lung cancer. General study points: Elevated circulating T cell density in blood was associated with longer overall survival. Maximal T cell clonality occurred in uninvolved adjacent lung, with tumor ranking below it.

Repertoires were generated with immunoSEQ multiplex PCR, while TCRdb's copy carries only in-frame clones and drops some. The table records about 40,000 clones, 81% of them present only once. V was cut by 9 bases and J by 2 bases, with 14 bases left in between. Germline V gene lookup returns CDR1 SEHNR and CDR2 FQNEAQ (reference sequence). There are 13 residues in the CDR3. This sequence joins TRBV7-9 and TRBJ2-7, with a tentative D call TRBD1 (6 bases). Source: peripheral blood mononuclear cells, taken before any cancer treatment. The clonotype was recovered from a male donor aged 60 or over with stage II lung adenocarcinoma. CDR3 coding DNA: TGTGCCAGTCAAACAGGGTCCGCCTACGAGCAGTACTTC. Translated: CASQTGSAYEQYF.